The rows below give T cell receptor beta chains drawn from one sample of a study of post-analysis software for immune sequencing data. TCRdb reprocessed the PCR reads via MiXCR and lists one record per CDR3 protein. The sample yields 600,000 to 750,000 distinct CDR3 sequences, about 60% seen once. The source material was blood. The receptors originated from a girl aged 2 to 9 with multiple sclerosis. The CDR3 runs from the conserved cysteine through the conserved F or W. The D gene is left open where the match is weak. Size is stated for part of the rows, as once, few or many counts, or as a class when the clone is expanded.

D	size	V	J	CDR3	DNA
TRBD1	few	TRBV20-1	TRBJ1-5	CSASQGQVDQPQHF	TGCAGTGCTAGTCAGGGACAGGTCGACCAGCCCCAGCATTTT
TRBD2	.	TRBV20-1	TRBJ2-7	CSATGLAGGIEQYF	TGCAGTGCAACCGGACTAGCGGGAGGGATCGAGCAGTACTTC
.	few	TRBV7-9	TRBJ2-7	CASSSSDTLIYEQYF	TGTGCCAGCAGCTCGTCGGACACCCTGATATACGAGCAGTACTTC
.	few	TRBV11-2	TRBJ2-1	CASSLQRINEQFF	TGTGCCAGCAGCTTACAGAGAATTAATGAGCAGTTCTTC
.	few	TRBV6-5	TRBJ2-7	CASSTPYEQYF	TGTGCCAGCAGTACCCCCTACGAGCAGTACTTC
TRBD1	.	TRBV7-9	TRBJ2-5	CASSSTPDRERGETQYF	TGTGCCAGCAGCTCGACCCCGGACAGGGAAAGGGGGGAGACCCAGTACTTC
.	.	TRBV7-3	TRBJ1-1	CASSLAGALGEAFF	TGTGCCAGCAGCTTAGCAGGCGCTCTGGGTGAAGCTTTCTTT
TRBD2	few	TRBV4-1	TRBJ2-4	CASSQATSGLPKNIQYF	TGCGCCAGCAGCCAAGCGACTAGCGGGCTTCCCAAAAACATTCAGTACTTC
TRBD1	.	TRBV10-3	TRBJ2-3	CAISEVTGDWTDTQYF	TGTGCCATCAGTGAGGTGACAGGGGATTGGACAGATACGCAGTATTTT
TRBD2	.	TRBV7-9	TRBJ2-5	CASSLAGLAGSQETQYF	TGTGCCAGCAGCTTAGCAGGCCTAGCGGGGTCTCAAGAGACCCAGTACTTC
.	.	TRBV4-3	TRBJ2-3	CASSQILGEDTQYF	TGCGCCAGCAGCCAAATCCTCGGGGAAGATACGCAGTATTTT
.	few	TRBV5-5	TRBJ2-7	CASTPGYEQYF	TGTGCCAGCACCCCTGGGTACGAGCAGTACTTC
TRBD1	.	TRBV7-2	TRBJ1-2	CASSPASGGSNYGYTF	TGTGCCAGCAGCCCAGCCTCAGGGGGGAGTAACTATGGCTACACCTTC
TRBD2	.	TRBV12-3/TRBV12-4	TRBJ2-1	CASRDPGLAGGREQFF	TGTGCCAGCAGGGACCCGGGACTAGCGGGAGGGCGTGAGCAGTTCTTC
.	once	TRBV11-3	TRBJ1-1	CASSLGIGTRVAFF	TGTGCCAGCAGCTTGGGGATCGGGACTCGGGTGGCTTTCTTT
TRBD1	.	TRBV7-9	TRBJ2-3	CAGLTGTGGTDTQYF	TGTGCCGGCCTCACCGGGACAGGGGGCACAGATACGCAGTATTTT
.	.	TRBV20-1	TRBJ1-5	CSAREGGESQPQHF	TGCAGTGCTAGAGAGGGGGGAGAAAGCCAGCCCCAGCATTTT
.	.	TRBV29-1	TRBJ2-7	CSVEEEENYEQYF	TGCAGCGTTGAAGAGGAGGAGAACTACGAGCAGTACTTC
.	.	TRBV11-1	TRBJ2-5	CASSLTGLGTQYF	TGTGCCAGCAGCTTGACAGGCCTCGGGACCCAGTACTTC